This TCR beta chain was profiled in a study of cytomegalovirus exposure and HLA in healthy donors (dated by TCRdb to 2016 to 2017). With respect to the entire study: An earlier analysis of about 560 of the donors reported 250 to 300 Gb of sequence data and around 100 million unique TCR beta sequences obtained from about 179 million T cells. Roughly 310 gigabases of sequencing data and around 87 million unique TCR sequences were included in an early release covering roughly 600 HLA-typed donors. Of the roughly 400 genotyped donors, around 81% fell in the genetic ancestry cluster associated with self-reported Caucasian donors. The study aimed to test whether signatures of past pathogen exposure could be identified by cataloging public T cell receptors. The study used immunosequencing to profile the T cell repertoires of 666 subjects and linked those repertoires to cytomegalovirus serostatus. Besides the first cohort of 500 to 700 subjects, a separate validation cohort made up of over a hundred different subjects was used. High-throughput TCR immunosequencing, statistical association of individual TCRs with disease status, and machine learning were combined to predict cytomegalovirus infection status. A later analysis re-examined previously published TCR beta repertoires from just over 650 donors and added high-resolution HLA genotyping to investigate patterns of TCR occurrence. In the later analysis, no new phenotypic data were used to find candidate immune exposures; instead, reliance was placed on TCR beta sequences and their occurrence across donors. An earlier analysis of some 500 of the donors applied high-throughput TCR beta sequencing to assess whether each TCR beta V gene segment acted as functional or pseudogenic. Donor age, sex, ethnicity and CMV serostatus were compiled alongside the repertoire data. A later genetic analysis used genome-wide SNP genotypes for about 60% of the roughly 700 donors, treating that subset as a discovery cohort. All discovery cohort repertoires had been generated using a single sequencing platform. HLA typing included class I and class II loci at four-digit resolution. The number of donors typed differed by locus, with roughly 629-640 for A, B, C, DRB1 and DQB1, 522 for DQA1, about 610 for DPA1, and around 430 for DPB1. A handful of DR-DQ haplotypes were handled as single units for association and clustering because linkage in the cohort was strong. Among roughly 400 genotyped donors of the cohort, an average of around 240,000 unique TCR beta nucleotide sequences were sequenced per donor, about a sixth of them non-productive.

According to the germline V gene (reference sequence), CDR1 reads DFQATT and CDR2 reads SNEGSKA. Relative to germline, V is missing 4 bases and J is missing 10 bases, with 1 base of the junction outside any gene match. From the cysteine through the phenylalanine, the CDR3 covers 11 amino acids. Only the CDR3 part of the read is kept: 33 bases, read in frame from the first base. To prepare the library, the immunoSEQ multiplex PCR assay was applied. For the multiplex PCR, a mixture combining 60 forward primers for TCR Vbeta segments and 13 reverse primers for TCR Jbeta segments was used. The CDR3 region of rearranged TCR beta genes was amplified from genomic DNA by a multiplex PCR assay. Amplified TCR beta libraries were sequenced as 87-base-pair reads on the Illumina HiSeq System. The original methods were these. A later analysis tallied 70 million to 100 million unique TCR beta chains across the 550 to 850 repertoires, and approximately 11 million of those chains were shared by two or more donors. Raw reads were error-corrected and collapsed into unique sequences by a nearest-neighbor algorithm in which closely related sequences were merged to remove PCR and sequencing errors. Alignment of CDR3 sequences to IMGT reference sequences was used to assign V, D and J gene segments. Each retained sequence needed at least a six-nucleotide match to both a V gene segment and a J gene segment. Rearrangements were called productive when the CDR3 lacked stop codons and stayed in frame with V and J; all others were non-productive. Following IMGT convention, CDR3 was defined as the stretch from the second conserved V-encoded cysteine up to the conserved J-encoded phenylalanine. Sequences without an unambiguous match to a single V gene segment were excluded from the earlier analysis of several hundred of the donors. In an earlier analysis of roughly 600 of the donors, a V segment was called functional when productive rearrangements were above 56.7%, and segregating when the standard deviation between donors exceeded 5%. To diagnose cytomegalovirus status from the catalog of TCR beta chain sequences, a statistical classification framework was built. A later analysis assigned V and J genes by comparing TCR nucleotide sequences with IMGT/GENE-DB human TR gene sequences. A later analysis assigned CDR3 sequences and most-parsimonious VDJ recombination scenarios with the TCRdist pipeline. A later analysis defined each TCR beta chain by its CDR3 amino acid sequence plus V-gene family, and excluded reads lacking a unique V-gene family. In a later analysis, approximately 640 highly shared, low-generation-probability nucleotide sequences were removed to address suspected cross-contamination and a sequencing artifact. In a later analysis, a clonal expansion index was calculated for each public chain from normalized within-repertoire ranks of inferred template counts. In a later analysis, generation probabilities were computed with a VDJ recombination model fitted to out-of-frame rearrangements, and the resulting probabilities were checked against IGoR. Hypergeometric tests were used in a later analysis to score TCR-TCR, TCR-HLA and TCR-CMV co-occurrence, with a repertoire-size bias correction applied to the TCR pairs. False discovery rates were estimated in a later analysis by permuting HLA or CMV assignments 20 times. In a later analysis, co-occurring TCRs were grouped using DBSCAN, with TCRdist sequence similarity added in when clustering inside HLA-allele-positive subsets. Repertoires with fewer than 30,000 or more than 120,000 public chains were left out of co-occurrence clustering, as were a handful of repertoires with anomalous nucleotide sharing. The immuneACCESS repertoire file appears here via TCRdb, limited to in-frame rearrangements. These files lack a portion of the clones; in checked studies, under half of the deficit traces to unresolved V genes, and the cause of the others is not known. V and J calls and clone size follow that table, whereas D and trimming were derived from the DNA. The sample has about 130,000 clones on record, 75% to 90% of them singletons. Roughly 6.7% of the sample is taken by the ten largest.

Notes on this clone: Its cognate antigen has yet to be identified. No base qualities exist here, and no much larger clone lies one base off it.

In total, roughly 670 healthy bone marrow donors made up the cohort. At the time of sampling, all cohort members were nominally healthy, though unrecorded immune exposures were likely present. The donor tested CMV seropositive and was one of the 289 seropositive cohort members. Each donor provided a peripheral blood sample, and peripheral blood mononuclear cells were used for TCR beta sequencing. Genomic DNA extraction from the blood cell samples was performed with the Qiagen DNeasy Blood Extraction Kit. Broad study findings and their caveats: When HLA alleles, especially DR and DQ, strongly co-occurred, attributing TCR associations to individual alleles was difficult. A later analysis found that HLA-associated TCR beta chains were more clonally expanded and had lower generation probabilities than equally common non-associated chains. A later genetic analysis reported fewer N-insertions in productive TCRs among donors in an Asian-associated ancestry cluster than the 666-donor mean. According to a later analysis, TCR association rates differed among HLA loci, with DRB1 alleles showing the most associated TCRs and HLA-C alleles showing the fewest. The classifier was reported to diagnose cytomegalovirus status with high specificity and sensitivity in both the original cohort and the validation cohort. CMV serostatus was the only immune exposure information available for the cohort. A group of highly shared sequence variants was considered likely to be a technical artifact of the sequencing pipeline. Linkage disequilibrium might explain the correlated functional status among segregating V segments, but an unknown experimental factor could not be excluded. In an earlier analysis of 587 of the donors, most TCR beta V segments appeared in productive rearrangements about 87% or about 30% of the time, broadly matching IMGT annotations. Because the 87-base-pair reads could not distinguish some IMGT-functional V segments, including TRBV6-2 and TRBV6-3, those segments were excluded. Most TCR sequences were seen in very few donors, while some public TCRs were found in many individuals. A further reported finding was that TCR beta sequences accurately predicted the HLA-A and HLA-B alleles for most subjects in the first cohort. In a later analysis, most CMV-associated TCR beta chains were found to appear HLA-restricted, with HLA associations seemingly driven largely by CMV exposure. The presence/absence analyses assumed that sequencing depth was roughly uniform across donors, and that assumption may not be true. The authors suggested that the approach could potentially be extended to other disease states and immunological phenotypes. An association between a missense DCLRE1C variant and V-gene and J-gene trimming of TCR beta chains was found in a later genetic analysis and replicated in an independent cohort. This cohort had only TCR beta chains sequenced, and the lack of alpha or paired-chain data limited which features could be detected. In vitro tests confirmed that three of the cytomegalovirus-associated TCR beta chains recognize cytomegalovirus antigens. According to a later analysis, parvovirus B19, influenza, CMV and Epstein-Barr virus appeared linked to several top co-occurrence clusters. Because some donors lacked HLA typing at each locus, the association tests relied only on the typed subset. The earlier analysis of nearly 600 of the donors excluded roughly 16 rarely observed V segments, including chromosome 9 orphons, because counts were too low. In a later analysis, more than 15,000 TCR beta sequences were associated with specific HLA alleles at a false discovery rate of 0.05. The study gave a list of around 170 TCR beta chains associated with cytomegalovirus.

This TCR came from a woman between 25 and 40 years old in good health and CMV-seropositive. In this chain, TRBV20-1 is recombined with TRBJ1-6, and 7 junctional nucleotides match TRBD1. The specimen sequenced was PBMCs. The DNA sequence follows: TGCAGTGCTAAAGGGGGCTCACCCCTCCACTTT. Translation gives CSAKGGSPLHF.